One and the same sample provided the 10 T cell receptor beta chains below, sequenced in a study of blood T cell repertoires in COVID-19. The repertoire was sequenced with immunoSEQ multiplex PCR; TCRdb's copy has only in-frame clones and lacks some. The sample yields over 95,000 clones, 60% to 85% seen once. The source material was peripheral blood. These receptors all stem from an elderly woman with active or convalescent COVID-19.

The rearrangement links TRBV25-1 to TRBJ1-1, with D possibly being TRBD1 (5 bases). The length of the CDR3 is 14 residues. V lost 1 base and J lost 4, with 10 bases in between. CDR1 and CDR2 from the germline V gene are MGHDK and SYGVNS. Here the CDR3 reads CASSEFGGLTEAFF. The CDR3 DNA reads TGTGCCAGCAGTGAATTCGGGGGTCTCACTGAAGCTTTCTTT.

This clone was detected a few times. V gene TRBV7-2 combines with J gene TRBJ2-7, with 8 nucleotides matching TRBD2. This CDR3 has 16 amino acids. V shed 1 base, J shed 6 bases, and the junction held 11 bases outside the gene matches. Germline values: CDR1 SGHTA, CDR2 FQGNSA. The CDR3 nucleotides are TGTGCCAGCAGCTTAGAAAGAGCGGGGGCTGGTGGCGAGCAGTACTTC. Its protein product is CASSLERAGAGGEQYF.

The chain links TRBV19 to TRBJ2-3, with TRBD2 identical over 11 bases. CDR1 is LNHDA, CDR2 SQIVND, per germline (reference sequence). The CDR3 runs 16 residues. V trimming: 5 bases; J trimming: 0 bases; junction bases outside the gene matches: 4. Here the CDR3 reads CASSPRLAGSTDTQYF. CDR3 DNA sequence: TGTGCCAGTAGTCCTCGACTAGCGGGAAGCACAGATACGCAGTATTTT.

The chain carries TRBV6-5 and TRBJ2-7; D possibly corresponds to TRBD1 (6 bases). With 4 bases removed from V and 5 bases from J, the gap between germline ends came to 15 bases. Germline loops: CDR1 MNHEY, CDR2 SVGAGI. CDR3 length equals 14 residues. CDR3 nucleotides: TGTGCCAGCAGTTTCCAGGGGCAGTTCGACGAGCAGTACTTC. This encodes CASSFQGQFDEQYF.

The V call is TRBV4-1, the J call TRBJ1-4, with 7 nucleotides matching TRBD1. Trimming cost V 0 bases and J 6 bases; bases outside gene matches: 4. Per the germline V gene, CDR1 is MGHRA and CDR2 is YSYEKL. The CDR3 sequence is 15 residues long. The CDR3 DNA sequence: TGCGCCAGCAGCCAAGAAGACAGGGTAGATGAAAAACTGTTTTTT. Its protein is CASSQEDRVDEKLFF.

This sequence joins TRBV4-3 and TRBJ2-2; possible D gene TRBD2, 6 bases. Trimming stripped 0 bases from V and 4 bases from J, with 18 bases between. The CDR3 contains 18 residues. CDR1 is LGHNA and CDR2 is YSLEER in the germline V gene. The CDR3 nucleotides read TGCGCCAGCAGCCAAGAAGGGTCAGCGGGCTCGGTCACCGGGGAGCTGTTTTTT. Translation: CASSQEGSAGSVTGELFF.

The chain has TRBV29-1 and TRBJ2-2, with 10 positions matching TRBD2. This CDR3 has 15 amino acids. CDR1 and CDR2 (germline): SQVTM, ANQGSEA. V lost 7 bases and J lost 1; bases outside the gene matches: 6. The DNA for the CDR3 is TGCAGCGCTTACCGACTAGCGGGGAACACCGGGGAGCTGTTTTTT. As protein: CSAYRLAGNTGELFF.

In its sample, this clone was seen a few times. The chain employs TRBV25-1 and TRBJ1-2; D possibly corresponds to TRBD1 (5 bases). This CDR3 region has 12 residues. V was clipped by 6 bases and J by 2 bases, with 7 bases between them. The germline gives CDR1 MGHDK, CDR2 SYGVNS. As DNA, the CDR3 is TGTGCCAGCAGGGACAACAACTATGGCTACACCTTC. Translating it yields CASRDNNYGYTF.

This chain connects TRBV9 to TRBJ2-3; D ambiguous. Germline CDR1 SGDLS, CDR2 YYNGEE. V dropped 4 bases and J dropped 3 bases, with 12 bases sitting between them. This CDR3 spans 14 amino acids. For the CDR3, the DNA is TGTGCCAGCAGCCCCGTAGATGTTACAGATACGCAGTATTTT. Translated, it gives CASSPVDVTDTQYF.

This clone was observed a single time. The V and J genes are TRBV18 and TRBJ1-1; the D gene is possibly TRBD1 (6 bases). This CDR3 spans 14 amino acids. Germline V gene lookup returns CDR1 KGHSH and CDR2 LQKENI. V dropped 3 bases and J dropped 6 bases, with 14 bases sitting between them. The CDR3: CASSPNREGAEAFF. In DNA form, the CDR3 reads TGTGCCAGCTCACCGAACAGGGAGGGAGCTGAAGCTTTCTTT.